This T cell receptor (beta chain) originates from a study of T cells in Graves' hyperthyroidism and ophthalmopathy. About this clonotype itself: This may be a read error, as it is one base from a much larger clone.

From RNA transcripts, TCR beta CDR3 regions were amplified. A set of HTBI primers served as the primers for a first-round RT-PCR of the TCR CDR3. One entry per CDR3 protein results from TCRdb running MiXCR on the multiplex PCR reads. The sample has approximately 530,000 distinct CDR3 sequences, 15% to 20% seen once. Germline loops: CDR1 MNHEY, CDR2 SVGEGT. The CDR3 extends over 17 amino acids. The chain couples TRBV6-2 or TRBV6-3 to TRBJ1-6, with 7 bases aligning to TRBD1. The sample was blood. The sequence was collected from a woman under 30 with Graves' hyperthyroidism. The CDR3, as DNA: TGTGGCAGCAGTGCCGATATAGGGACAGCGGATAATTCACCCCTCCACTTT. Its protein product is CGSSADIGTADNSPLHF.